Listed here are 27 T cell receptor beta chains from one sample, sequenced in a study of T cell responses to AZD1222 COVID-19 vaccine. The assay was immunoSEQ multiplex PCR, and TCRdb's table has in-frame clones only and misses some. The data hold more than 95,000 clones, with over 70% observed a single time. Here the sequenced sample was peripheral blood, taken on day 0 of AZD1222 vaccination. The receptors derive from an adult in good health.

J is TRBJ1-4 and V is TRBV10-3, with TRBD1 as a possible D gene (6 bases). The CDR3 contains 14 residues. The ends were cut back, 6 bases at V and 0 bases at J, with 8 bases in the middle. The V gene's germline CDR1 is ENHRY and CDR2 SYGVKD. In nucleotides, the CDR3 is TGTGCCATCAGGGGGGACACAACTAATGAAAAACTGTTTTTT. Its protein is CAIRGDTTNEKLFF.

V and J are TRBV5-4 and TRBJ1-2; no clear D. This CDR3 has 16 amino acids. From germline, CDR1 is SGHNT and CDR2 YYREEE (reference sequence). Trimming cost V 4 bases and J 8 bases, with 24 bases left between them. Here the CDR3 DNA reads TGTGCCAGCAGCCCATACGGGTCAAACCTGATTAGAGGCTACACCTTC. Encoded protein: CASSPYGSNLIRGYTF.

This clone was seen once. The V and J genes are TRBV30 and TRBJ2-2, with D possibly TRBD1 on 5 matching bases. Trimming left V 7 bases short and J 3 bases short, with 12 bases between. This CDR3 is 13 amino acids long. Germline V gene sequence: CDR1 GTSNPN, CDR2 SVGIG (reference sequence). The CDR3 DNA follows: TGTGCCTCTTCAGGGCCCGACACCGGGGAGCTGTTTTTT. Translation gives CASSGPDTGELFF.

V usage is TRBV6-2 or TRBV6-3 and J usage is TRBJ1-2; the match to TRBD1 covers 10 bases. Germline loops: CDR1 MNHEY, CDR2 SVGEGT. V was pared by 7 bases and J by 7 bases, with 9 bases of the junction left unmatched. CDR3 length equals 14 residues. Here the CDR3 reads CASIPYDRGLGYTF. In nucleotides, the CDR3 is TGTGCCAGCATCCCCTACGACAGGGGGCTTGGCTACACCTTC.

The chain recombines TRBV11-2 with TRBJ2-3; tentative D call: TRBD2 (6 bases). Germline V CDR1 and CDR2: SGHAT, FQNNGV. Trimming took 5 bases from V and 11 from J, leaving 20 bases between them. This CDR3 is 14 amino acids long. The CDR3 protein is CASSDPRGDFVQYF. The CDR3 coding sequence is TGTGCCAGCAGCGATCCGCGGGGAGATTTCGTGCAGTATTTT. Supplemented by reference TRBV11-2 and TRBJ2-3, the full variable domain reads EAGVAQSPRYKIIEKRQSVAFWCNPISGHATLYWYQQILGQGPKLLIQFQNNGVVDDSQLPKDRFSAERLKGVDSTLKIQPAKLEDSAVYLCASSDPRGDFVQYFGPGTRLTVL.

The chain is built from TRBV7-2 and TRBJ2-7; D perhaps matches TRBD2 (6 bases). Trimming removed 8 bases at V and 1 base at J, with 9 bases between. CDR3 length equals 12 residues. Germline V gene data show CDR1 as SGHTA and CDR2 as FQGNSA. DNA for the CDR3: TGTGCCAGCCTGGGAGGATCCTACGAGCAGTACTTC. The encoded protein is CASLGGSYEQYF.

The chain links TRBV6-2 or TRBV6-3 to TRBJ2-7; TRBD1 or TRBD2 may be the D gene (5 bases each). V lost 1 base, J lost 0 bases, and 13 bases lay in between. Germline V gives CDR1 MNHEY, CDR2 SVGEGT. The CDR3 sequence is 16 residues long. CDR3 amino acids: CASSYFMRGSSYEQYF. The CDR3 bases are TGTGCCAGCAGTTACTTCATGAGGGGAAGCTCCTACGAGCAGTACTTC.

V is TRBV27 and J is TRBJ1-5; the D gene is possibly TRBD1 (5 bases). V shed 2 bases and J shed 7 bases, with 21 bases lying between them. CDR1 MNHEY and CDR2 SMNVEV come from the germline V gene (reference sequence). The CDR3 is made up of 17 amino acids. The CDR3 loop is CASSLKMAGMSGQPQHF. The DNA for the CDR3 is TGTGCCAGCAGTTTAAAAATGGCAGGGATGTCAGGGCAGCCCCAGCATTTT.

The chain couples TRBV13 to TRBJ2-1; 10 nucleotides match TRBD2. Germline lookup yields CDR1 PRHDT and CDR2 FYEKMQ (reference sequence). This CDR3 contains 17 residues. The junction had 7 bases not matched to a gene; V was cut back by 5 bases and J by 0 bases. CDR3 sequence: CASSLLAGGISYNEQFF. The CDR3 region has the DNA TGTGCCAGCAGCCTCTTAGCGGGAGGCATCTCCTACAATGAGCAGTTCTTC.

The chain recombines TRBV30 with TRBJ2-1; D call uncertain. Trimming pared 3 bases from V and 4 bases from J, leaving 4 bases between. Per germline, CDR1 GTSNPN and CDR2 SVGIG (reference sequence). This CDR3 contains 11 residues. The CDR3 sequence is CAWSRYNEQFF. The CDR3 coding sequence is TGTGCCTGGAGCCGGTACAATGAGCAGTTCTTC.

The V call is TRBV5-1, the J call TRBJ1-4, with 7 bases aligning to TRBD1. This CDR3 comprises 16 residues. Unmatched junction bases numbered 4, after V lost 2 bases and J lost 0 bases. Germline CDR1 and CDR2: SGHRS and YFSETQ. In DNA, the CDR3 is TGCGCCAGCAGCTTTGGGGGGACAGCAACTAATGAAAAACTGTTTTTT. The encoded protein is CASSFGGTATNEKLFF.

The chain carries TRBV2 and TRBJ2-7, with D perhaps TRBD2 (5 bases). V lost 6 bases and J 4 bases, leaving 10 bases between the germline ends. This CDR3 has 12 residues. Germline V gives CDR1 SNHLY, CDR2 FYNNEI. The CDR3 loop reads CASRGSVYEQYF. The DNA of the CDR3 is TGTGCCAGCAGAGGGAGCGTGTACGAGCAGTACTTC.

This clone has only a few counts. The V and J genes are TRBV24-1 and TRBJ2-3, with 12 bases that match TRBD2. Germline CDR1 reads KGHDR; CDR2 reads SFDVKD. The junction had 4 bases not matched to a gene; V was cut back by 4 bases and J by 3 bases. The CDR3 is 16 residues long. CDR3 amino acids: CATSDLAGGLTDTQYF. As DNA, the CDR3 is TGTGCCACCAGTGACCTAGCGGGAGGGCTGACAGATACGCAGTATTTT.

The chain links TRBV5-1 to TRBJ1-3; D not certain. Germline CDR1 SGHRS, CDR2 YFSETQ. The CDR3 consists of 14 residues. The V and J ends lost 1 base and 0 bases respectively, with 5 bases between them. CDR3 sequence: CASSLLGSGNTIYF. CDR3 nucleotides: TGCGCCAGCAGCTTGCTGGGCTCTGGAAACACCATATATTTT.

The CDR3 sequence: CASSHVTEYNEQFF. The CDR3 coding sequence is TGTGCCAGCTCACATGTGACAGAGTACAATGAGCAGTTCTTC. This rearrangement joins TRBV18 to TRBJ2-1; possible D gene TRBD1, 5 bases. The CDR3 is made up of 14 amino acids. Germline V CDR1 and CDR2: KGHSH, LQKENI. Trimming removed 4 bases from V and 4 bases from J, with 11 bases in between.

The chain uses TRBV30 and TRBJ1-1; 7 positions agree with TRBD1. V was pared by 4 bases and J by 3 bases, with 5 bases of the junction left unmatched. The V gene's germline CDR1 is GTSNPN and CDR2 SVGIG (reference sequence). The CDR3 loop spans 13 amino acids. The CDR3 sequence is CAWTTGWDTEAFF. The CDR3, as DNA: TGTGCCTGGACGACAGGGTGGGACACTGAAGCTTTCTTT.

This clone was detected only once. This chain links TRBV19 with TRBJ1-1, with TRBD1 identical over 7 bases. This CDR3 region has 13 residues. Germline CDR1 LNHDA, CDR2 SQIVND (reference sequence). With V trimmed by 5 bases and J by 4 bases, 4 bases remained unmatched. CDR3 residues: CASSENRGTEAFF. DNA of the CDR3: TGTGCCAGTAGTGAGAACAGGGGCACTGAAGCTTTCTTT.

This chain links TRBV2 with TRBJ2-7, with 9 bases matching TRBD2. The germline gives CDR1 SNHLY, CDR2 FYNNEI. The J segment lost 6 bases and the V segment lost 3 bases, leaving 9 bases of the junction unmatched. CDR3 length: 15 amino acids. The CDR3: CASSESSGGPGEQYF. The CDR3 region has the DNA TGTGCCAGCAGTGAGTCAAGCGGGGGGCCGGGCGAGCAGTACTTC. Looking up the rest from reference TRBV2 and TRBJ2-7 gives the full variable domain: EPEVTQTPSHQVTQMGQEVILRCVPISNHLYFYWYRQILGQKVEFLVSFYNNEISEKSEIFDDQFSVERPDGSNFTLKIRSTKLEDSAMYFCASSESSGGPGEQYFGPGTRLTVT.

The genes are TRBV3-1 (or the pseudogene TRBV3-2) and TRBJ2-2; D possibly matches TRBD1 or TRBD2 (5 bases each). V was clipped by 0 bases and J by 4 bases, with 12 bases between them. The germline V gene has CDR1 LGHDT and CDR2 YNNKEL (reference sequence). There are 16 residues in the CDR3. CDR3: CASSQESGTGTGELFF. The CDR3 region has the DNA TGTGCCAGCAGCCAAGAGTCAGGGACGGGCACCGGGGAGCTGTTTTTT.

J is TRBJ1-2 and V is TRBV28; D gene uncertain. V lost 1 base and J 7 bases, leaving 4 bases between the germline ends. CDR3 length equals 11 residues. Germline V CDR1 and CDR2: MDHEN, SYDVKM. The CDR3 loop is CASSLLVGYTF. The CDR3 DNA sequence: TGTGCCAGCAGTTTATTGGTTGGCTACACCTTC.

There are a few counts of this clone. This chain connects TRBV28 to TRBJ1-3; a possible D gene is TRBD1 (6 bases). Trimming cost V 6 bases and J 3 bases, with 12 bases left between them. Germline V gene lookup returns CDR1 MDHEN and CDR2 SYDVKM. This CDR3 contains 14 residues. In nucleotides, the CDR3 is TGTGCCAGCAGCCGACAGACAGGTGGAAACACCATATATTTT. Translation: CASSRQTGGNTIYF.

This clone was seen only once. The CDR3 region is CASSGRGQQSYEQYF. CDR3 bases: TGTGCCAGCAGTGGCCGGGGACAGCAGTCCTACGAGCAGTACTTC. V and J are TRBV27 and TRBJ2-7; 7 bases fit TRBD1. The germline V gene encodes CDR1 MNHEY and CDR2 SMNVEV (reference sequence). V was pared by 5 bases and J by 1 base, with 8 bases of the junction left unmatched. The CDR3 runs to 15 residues.

The genes are TRBV2 and TRBJ1-2; D unclear. V lost 7 bases to trimming and J lost 6 bases, with 3 bases between them. The germline V gene has CDR1 SNHLY and CDR2 FYNNEI. The CDR3 runs 9 residues. For the CDR3, the DNA is TGTGCCAGCAACGATGGCTACACCTTC. This codes for CASNDGYTF.

The chain joins TRBV7-9 to TRBJ1-5, with D uncertain. V lost 1 base to trimming and J lost 3 bases, with 10 bases between them. Per the germline V gene, CDR1 is SEHNR and CDR2 is FQNEAQ (reference sequence). The CDR3 length is 15 residues. The CDR3 loop reads CASSLGMGDNQPQHF. CDR3 DNA sequence: TGTGCCAGCAGCTTAGGAATGGGTGACAATCAGCCCCAGCATTTT. The full variable domain, completed using reference TRBV7-9 and TRBJ1-5, is DTGVSQNPRHKITKRGQNVTFRCDPISEHNRLYWYRQTLGQGPEFLTYFQNEAQLEKSRLLSDRFSAERPKGSFSTLEIQRTEQGDSAMYLCASSLGMGDNQPQHFGDGTRLSIL.

This sequence joins TRBV10-2 and TRBJ2-2, with 9 bases lining up with TRBD1. V lost 9 bases and J lost 6; bases outside the gene matches: 2. In germline, CDR1 is WSHSY, CDR2 SAAADI. CDR3 length: 12 amino acids. CDR3 nucleotide sequence: TGCGCCAGTCGACAGGGGGCCGGGGAGCTGTTTTTT. It is translated as CASRQGAGELFF.

The chain couples TRBV19 to TRBJ1-2; D is undetermined. The V end was cut by 3 bases, the J end by 5 bases, with 10 bases between. Germline loops: CDR1 LNHDA, CDR2 SQIVND (reference sequence). The CDR3 has 13 amino acids. DNA of the CDR3: TGTGCCAGTAGTATCGAGAGAACTTATGGCTACACCTTC. Translated, it gives CASSIERTYGYTF.

The gene calls are TRBV28 and TRBJ1-5; D uncertain. Trimming stripped 5 bases from V and 2 bases from J, with 7 bases between. The CDR3 totals 13 residues. Germline V gene lookup returns CDR1 MDHEN and CDR2 SYDVKM. The CDR3 DNA reads as TGTGCCAGCAGTAACAGTGGCAATCAGCCCCAGCATTTT. This encodes CASSNSGNQPQHF.